The source of this TCR beta chain is a study of blood T cell repertoires in COVID-19. For the study at large: Acute and convalescent COVID-19 samples came from the United States, Italy and Spain. T cells, B-cell-depleted T cells, or PBMCs supplied cDNA or gDNA.

The authors' processing: Nucleated cell number was recorded as an estimate derived from reference gene primer amplification. Using immunoSEQ multiplex PCR, the repertoire was profiled, and TCRdb retains in-frame clones only, with some absent. Clonal size and the V and J genes are those of that table, whereas D and trimming came from the DNA. The sample has some 300,000 clones, more than 75% seen once. Germline CDR1 MNHEY, CDR2 SVGAGI. CDR3 length: 13 amino acids. Trimming at V came to 7 bases and at J to 3 bases, leaving 6 bases not matched to a gene. Assignment of participants to cohorts was predicated upon participant-reported clinical history.

The genes are TRBV6-5 and TRBJ2-7, with TRBD1 matching 7 bases. This receptor was taken from a man between 25 and 39 years old who had recovered from COVID-19. The source material was PBMCs or T cells enriched from blood (not recorded which). The CDR3 spells CASIGQASYEQYF. CDR3 nucleotides: TGTGCCAGCATCGGACAGGCCAGCTACGAGCAGTACTTC.